Listed here is a single T cell receptor (beta chain). The clone's antigen remains unknown. No much larger clone is present one base from it, and per-base qualities are unavailable. This entry is derived from a study of T cell responses to AZD1222 COVID-19 vaccine (dated by TCRdb to the early 2020s). With respect to the entire study: AZD1222 recipients whose second dose came at about 4 weeks and those whose second dose came at about 12 weeks were combined into one group, since spike-specific TCR depth and breadth did not differ between the two schedules. TCR sequencing was performed for roughly 250 trial participants, of whom about 200 were given two doses of AZD1222 and around 25 were given two doses of MenACWY control vaccine. Trial participants were enrolled by age into 18-55, 56-69 and 70-plus year subgroups, with approximately 150, 30 and 60 TCR-sequenced participants respectively. The investigation overall reported the following: The 56-69-year group was small, and its depth increase did not reach significance, likely because of low power. Epitopes outside the regions mutated in the B.1.351 and B.1.1.7 variants were reportedly recognized by nearly half of the unique spike-specific TCRs. The whole spike protein was spanned by vaccine-associated CD4 TCRs, and dominant responses were seen in regions 160-218 and 743-854. Participants were mostly white British and included more females than males, and it was suggested by the authors that clonal diversity may have been underestimated. After two AZD1222 doses, spike-specific TCR breadth and depth were significantly higher than at day 0 and than in MenACWY recipients. Because no samples from the day 14 peak response were available, repertoires could be characterized only after the peak T cell response. Conclusions about previously exposed vaccinees are limited because only six or seven AZD1222 recipients were SARS-CoV-2 seropositive at baseline.

The CDR3 regions of human TCRbeta chains were subjected to immunosequencing. Processing in the source paper ran as follows. TCRs in the repertoires were matched against a reference library of SARS-CoV-2-specific TCRs that had been generated with the MIRA antigen-specificity platform. Breadth meant the fraction of unique TCRs that were SARS-CoV-2-associated, whereas depth meant the fraction of total T cells that were SARS-CoV-2-associated. Each spike-specific TCR was assigned to its reactive spike region and to a CD4 or CD8 class using the MIRA data. Log10-transformed breadth and depth values were compared by one-way ANOVA with Sidak's multiple comparisons tests. TCRdb mirrors the immuneACCESS table, restricted to in-frame sequences. Some clones are absent from its copies; in checked studies, under half trace to an unresolved V gene, and the reason for the others is unknown. V, J and clone size are those of that table, while D and trimming were read from the DNA. The table for this sample lists about 70,000 clones; around 84% of them were counted only once. 9.5% to 10% of the sample goes to the ten largest clones.

Reading the label with the study, this specimen's time point is: baseline before first vaccination. Vaccinee samples came from UK trials COV001 and COV002, including a single-blind randomized controlled phase 2/3 trial of AZD1222 (ChAdOx1 nCoV-19) in healthy adults. For TCRbeta chain sequencing, PBMC samples from trial participants were taken at day 0 and at day 28 after the second dose. Taken from the germline V gene, the CDR1 and CDR2 loops are SNHLY and FYNNEI. The CDR3 measures 13 amino acids from cysteine to phenylalanine. Here the CDR3 DNA is all that survives: 39 bases in frame from base 1. V gives up 8 bases and J gives up 5 bases, and the segment between their germline ends measures 15 bases.

The sequence links TRBV2 to TRBJ2-5, with the D gene uncertain. The receptor was isolated from an adult in good health. Sequencing was performed on peripheral blood, taken on day 0 of AZD1222 vaccination. CDR3 protein: CASVYGVYETQYF. The nucleotide sequence reads TGTGCCAGCGTGTATGGTGTTTATGAGACCCAGTACTTC.